These T cell receptor beta chains were read from a single sample in a study of brain T cells in children with intractable seizures. Only in-frame clones appear in the TCRdb table, and some are missing; sequencing was by immunoSEQ multiplex PCR. The table includes tens of thousands of clones, approximately 95% detected once. The sequencing used peripheral blood, collected at surgery. The receptor set was obtained from a boy under three years old with focal cortical dysplasia and intractable seizures. CDR3s include the opening cysteine and the closing phenylalanine or tryptophan. A D gene is named only where the DNA matches it firmly. Clone sizes are given selectively: once, few, many, or a class where the clone is expanded.

CASSLRPGQGPSPLHF TGTGCCAGCAGTCTCCGACCGGGACAGGGCCCTTCACCCCTCCACTTT TRBV6-6 . TRBD1 TRBJ1-6
CASSQEGQGTYEQYF TGCGCCAGCAGCCAAGAAGGTCAGGGAACCTACGAGCAGTACTTC TRBV4-1 . . TRBJ2-7
CASSPGGGYNSPLHF TGTGCCAGCAGTCCAGGGGGAGGCTATAATTCACCCCTCCACTTT TRBV25-1 . TRBD1 TRBJ1-6
CASSPGLASGYQETQYF TGTGCCAGCAGCCCAGGACTAGCGTCGGGGTACCAAGAGACCCAGTACTTC TRBV13 . TRBD2 TRBJ2-5
CAISAAGQENSPLHF TGTGCCATCAGTGCGGCGGGACAGGAGAATTCACCCCTCCACTTT TRBV10-3 . TRBD1 TRBJ1-6
CASSLEVRDRAYQETQYF TGCGCCAGCAGCTTGGAGGTTCGTGACAGGGCATACCAAGAGACCCAGTACTTC TRBV5-1 . TRBD1 TRBJ2-5
CASSDGQGVTDTQYF TGTGCCAGCAGCGACGGACAGGGTGTGACAGATACGCAGTATTTT TRBV9 . TRBD1 TRBJ2-3
CASSQSSGGYNEQFF TGCGCCAGCAGCCAGTCTAGCGGGGGTTACAATGAGCAGTTCTTC TRBV4-1 . TRBD2 TRBJ2-1
CASSEVSTRSYEQYF TGTGCCAGCAGTGAAGTAAGTACCCGATCCTACGAGCAGTACTTC TRBV6-1 . . TRBJ2-7
CASSLPGFNEKLFF TGTGCCAGCAGCTTACCGGGATTTAATGAAAAACTGTTTTTT TRBV5-6 . . TRBJ1-4
CATGQEITDTQYF TGTGCCACGGGACAGGAGATCACAGATACGCAGTATTTT TRBV24-1 . TRBD1 TRBJ2-3
CASSRGGPRYNEQFF TGTGCCAGCAGTCGCGGGGGGCCTCGGTACAATGAGCAGTTCTTC TRBV6-5 once TRBD2 TRBJ2-1
CASSLAKAKNIQYF TGTGCCAGCAGCCTGGCGAAAGCCAAAAACATTCAGTACTTC TRBV7-2 once . TRBJ2-4
CASSWGWNTEAFF TGTGCCAGCAGTTGGGGGTGGAACACTGAAGCTTTCTTT TRBV27 . . TRBJ1-1
CASSLATGYTF TGTGCCAGCAGCTTGGCAACTGGCTACACCTTC TRBV5-6 . . TRBJ1-2